The rows below give T cell receptor beta chains drawn from one sample of a study of human T cells and chemical hapten exposure. Using its own MiXCR run on the RACE reads, TCRdb lists one record per CDR3 protein. The sample lists roughly 180,000 distinct CDR3 sequences, about 15% occurring once. Source: whole blood, taken in connection with sensitization to the hapten diphenylcyclopropenone (DPC). Receptor source: a woman aged 25 to 45 with alopecia areata. Some clones in this sample may be carry-over from other donors' samples. The CDR3 runs from the conserved cysteine through the conserved F or W. A D gene is named only where the DNA matches it firmly. For some rows the clone size is stated as once, few or many, or as a class when expanded; others skip it.

TRBD1 TRBJ1-4 TRBV10-3 few CALGGAGSSATNEKLFF TGTGCCTTAGGGGGCGCCGGATCCTCTGCAACTAATGAAAAACTGTTTTTT
TRBD2 TRBJ2-5 TRBV5-1 NA CASSLAGLAGEGTQYF TGCGCCAGCAGCTTGGCTGGGCTGGCGGGAGAAGGGACCCAGTACTTC
NA TRBJ2-5 TRBV29-1 NA CSANPETQYF TGCAGCGCAAATCCGGAGACCCAGTACTTC
NA TRBJ2-4 TRBV1 once CTSSQDDLPAMGKNIQYF TGCACCAGCAGCCAAGACGACCTTCCCGCGATGGGCAAAAACATTCAGTACTTC
NA TRBJ2-2 TRBV6-2/TRBV6-3 NA CASSPINTGELFF TGTGCCAGCAGTCCGATCAATACCGGGGAGCTGTTTTTT
NA TRBJ1-6 TRBV20-1 NA CSARDQGIAPLHF TGCAGTGCTAGAGATCAGGGAATAGCACCCCTCCACTTT
NA TRBJ2-3 TRBV6-6 NA CASSSRRSEDTQYF TGTGCCAGCAGCTCAAGACGGTCGGAAGATACGCAGTATTTT
TRBD1 TRBJ2-6 TRBV28 few CASGGQGASNAGANVLTF TGTGCCAGCGGAGGACAGGGGGCGTCTAATGCTGGGGCCAACGTCCTGACTTTC
NA TRBJ1-1 TRBV18 NA CASSPPSGRNTEAFF TGTGCCAGCTCACCACCATCCGGGAGGAACACTGAAGCTTTCTTT
TRBD2 TRBJ2-1 TRBV6-5 many CASSYTGGAYNEQFF TGTGCCAGCAGTTACACGGGGGGGGCGTACAATGAGCAGTTCTTC
NA TRBJ1-5 TRBV18 many CASSPGYNQPQHF TGTGCCAGCTCACCCGGGTACAATCAGCCCCAGCATTTT
NA TRBJ1-3 TRBV11-3 NA CASSLMGTVMRNTIYF TGTGCCAGCAGCTTAATGGGTACAGTCATGAGAAACACCATATATTTT
TRBD2 TRBJ2-3 TRBV6-5 NA CASSYLAGTDTQYF TGTGCCAGCAGTTATCTAGCGGGGACAGATACGCAGTATTTT
TRBD1 TRBJ1-5 TRBV7-2 NA CASSPNGQGINQPQHF TGTGCCAGCAGCCCAAACGGACAGGGGATTAATCAGCCCCAGCATTTT
TRBD1 TRBJ2-3 TRBV12-5 few CASGQGQGARDTQYF TGTGCTAGTGGCCAAGGACAGGGGGCAAGAGATACGCAGTATTTT
TRBD1 TRBJ2-1 TRBV2 NA CASSRQGGNEQFF TGTGCCAGCAGTCGACAGGGGGGCAATGAGCAGTTCTTC
TRBD2 TRBJ2-4 TRBV5-1 NA CASPWRETKNIQYF TGCGCCAGCCCGTGGCGGGAGACCAAAAACATTCAGTACTTC
TRBD1 TRBJ2-1 TRBV7-8 few CATTGDNLLSYNEQFF TGTGCAACGACAGGGGACAACCTCCTCTCCTACAATGAGCAGTTCTTC
TRBD1 TRBJ1-2 TRBV11-2 few CASRRQGYGYTF TGTGCCAGCAGGAGACAGGGTTATGGCTACACCTTC
TRBD1 TRBJ2-5 TRBV7-9 many CASSSWTGEETQYF TGTGCCAGCAGCTCCTGGACAGGGGAAGAGACCCAGTACTTC
TRBD1 TRBJ1-6 TRBV7-6 NA CASSLEGAHNSPLHF TGTGCCAGCAGCTTAGAGGGGGCTCATAATTCACCCCTCCACTTT
NA TRBJ2-2 TRBV11-2 NA CVSSLGRDPAGELFF TGTGTCAGCAGCTTGGGGCGGGATCCGGCCGGGGAGCTGTTTTTT
NA TRBJ1-2 TRBV6-2/TRBV6-3 once CASSAQGVYGYTF TGTGCCAGCAGTGCACAGGGAGTCTATGGCTACACCTTC
NA TRBJ2-1 TRBV30 NA CAWSSGQDNEQFF TGTGCCTGGAGCAGCGGGCAGGACAATGAGCAGTTCTTC
NA TRBJ2-3 TRBV28 NA CASTWANTDTQYF TGTGCCAGCACCTGGGCAAACACAGATACGCAGTATTTT
TRBD2 TRBJ2-3 TRBV12-3/TRBV12-4 NA CASSTGTRFSPTDTQYF TGTGCCAGCAGTACCGGGACTAGGTTTTCTCCCACAGATACGCAGTATTTT
TRBD2 TRBJ2-2 TRBV7-9 few CASSLGSGTNTGELFF TGTGCCAGCAGCTTAGGGAGCGGGACGAACACCGGGGAGCTGTTTTTT
NA TRBJ1-1 TRBV29-1 once CSASGPPGTEAFF TGCAGCGCGTCGGGGCCACCGGGGACTGAAGCTTTCTTT
NA TRBJ2-5 TRBV5-5 NA CASSLAVSETQYF TGTGCCAGCAGTCTGGCAGTAAGCGAGACCCAGTACTTC
TRBD2 TRBJ2-3 TRBV24-1 few CATRGAGGLTDTQYF TGTGCCACCAGAGGAGCGGGGGGTTTGACAGATACGCAGTATTTT
NA TRBJ1-1 TRBV4-3 NA CASSQDHLSANTEAFF TGCGCCAGCAGCCAAGATCATCTCTCAGCGAACACTGAAGCTTTCTTT
NA TRBJ2-6 TRBV9 NA CASSVAGTSGANVLTF TGTGCCAGCAGCGTAGCCGGGACCTCTGGGGCCAACGTCCTGACTTTC